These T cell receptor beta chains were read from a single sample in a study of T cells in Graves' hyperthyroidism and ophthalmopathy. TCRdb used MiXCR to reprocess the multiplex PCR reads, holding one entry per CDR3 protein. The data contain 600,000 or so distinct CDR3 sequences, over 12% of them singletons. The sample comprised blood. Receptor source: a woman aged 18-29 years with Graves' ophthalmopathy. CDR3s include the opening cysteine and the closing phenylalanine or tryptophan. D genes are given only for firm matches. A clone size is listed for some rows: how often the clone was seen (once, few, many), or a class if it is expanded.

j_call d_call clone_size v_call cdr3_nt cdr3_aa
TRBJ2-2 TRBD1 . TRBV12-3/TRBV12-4 TGTGCCAGCAGTTTATTGGGTAAAGCTGTAACATTGTGGGGACAGGGGGTGAGCACCGGGGAGCTGTTTTTT CASSLLGKAVTLWGQGVSTGELFF
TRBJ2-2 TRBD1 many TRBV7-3 TGTGCCAGCAGCTTAGGGGGGACAGGAGCCGGGGAGCTGTTTTTT CASSLGGTGAGELFF
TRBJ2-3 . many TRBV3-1 TGTGCCAGCAGCGTTGGGGTAGCGGCTAGCACAGATACGCAGTATTTT CASSVGVAASTDTQYF
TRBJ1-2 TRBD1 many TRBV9 TGTGCCAGCAATCGACAGGGGACCTATGGCTACACCTTC CASNRQGTYGYTF
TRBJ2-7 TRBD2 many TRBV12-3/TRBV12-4 TGTGCCAGCAGTCCCGTGGAGCGGGAAAGGGGCGAGCAGTACTTC CASSPVERERGEQYF
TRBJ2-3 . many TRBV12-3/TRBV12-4 TGTGCCAGCAGTTTACTCCGGACAGATTCTTACACAGATACGCAGTATTTT CASSLLRTDSYTDTQYF
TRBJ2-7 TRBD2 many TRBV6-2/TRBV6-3 TGTGCCAGCAGTCAACGGACTAGCGGCTTATACGAGCAGTACTTC CASSQRTSGLYEQYF
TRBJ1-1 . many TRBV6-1 TGTGCCAGCATAGTGACACCGGACAGGAACACTGAAGCTTTCTTT CASIVTPDRNTEAFF
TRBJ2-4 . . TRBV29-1 TGCAGCGTTGAAGACAGGGTAGCCAAAGACATTCAGTACTTC CSVEDRVAKDIQYF
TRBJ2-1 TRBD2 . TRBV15 TGTGCCACCAGCCCACTAGCGGGAGCCCCCTTAGATGAGCAGTTCTTC CATSPLAGAPLDEQFF
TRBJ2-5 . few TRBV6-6 TGTGCCAGCAGTTACTTTTGGGAGACCCAGTACTTC CASSYFWETQYF
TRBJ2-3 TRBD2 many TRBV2 TGTGCCAGCAGCGGACTAGCGGGGATCACAGATACGCAGTATTTT CASSGLAGITDTQYF
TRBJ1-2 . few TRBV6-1 TGTGCCGGCAGTGTCGCGGATCGGGACGGCTACACCTTC CAGSVADRDGYTF
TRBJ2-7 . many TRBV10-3 TGTGCCATACAGGAACAGGGCTACGAGCAGTACTTC CAIQEQGYEQYF
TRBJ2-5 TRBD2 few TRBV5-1 TGCGCCAGCAGCTTGGAGCGGGGTGATAGAGAGACCCAGTACTTC CASSLERGDRETQYF
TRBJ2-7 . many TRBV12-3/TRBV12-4 TGTGCCAGCAGTTTAGCTGCTTCGGCCCGCCAGACCTACGAGCAGTACTTC CASSLAASARQTYEQYF
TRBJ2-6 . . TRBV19 TGTGCCAGTAGTATAGTGGCAGTTCCATCTGGGGCCAACGTCCTGACTTTC CASSIVAVPSGANVLTF
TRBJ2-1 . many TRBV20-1 TGCAGTGCTATACCCAGGACCTACAATGAGCAGTTCTTC CSAIPRTYNEQFF
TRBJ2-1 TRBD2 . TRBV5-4 TGTGCCAGCAGCCTACTAGCGGGAGGTCGTAATGAGCAGTTCTTC CASSLLAGGRNEQFF
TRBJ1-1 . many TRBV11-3 TGTGCCAGCAGCCCTCAGGGGATGGGGGAAGCTTTCTTT CASSPQGMGEAFF
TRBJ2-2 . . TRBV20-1 TGCAGTGCTACGTTCGGACTAAGGACCGGGGAGCTGTTTTTT CSATFGLRTGELFF
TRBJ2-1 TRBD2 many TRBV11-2 TGTGCCAGCAGCTATTTAAGTACTAGCGGGAGCTCCTACAATGAGCAGTTCTTC CASSYLSTSGSSYNEQFF